This TCR beta chain was observed in a study of CD8 T cells in Susac syndrome. About the research overall: When their blood was taken, patients with Susac syndrome were therapy-naive, taking corticosteroids, or taking intravenous immunoglobulin alone.

Random-hexamer reverse transcription was applied to roughly 0.5 to 1 ug RNA. The CDR3 of TCR beta was amplified by immunoSEQ multiplex PCR across 54 Vbeta and 13 Jbeta. TCRdb reanalysed the immunoSEQ multiplex PCR reads using MiXCR and keeps one entry per CDR3 protein. The repertoire holds under 200,000 distinct CDR3 sequences, about 91% seen once, with approximately 0.09% in the top ten. Patients with Susac syndrome met the recently defined diagnostic criteria for definite or probable disease. TEMRA cells were enriched by FACS, and CD4+ and CD8+ T cells were negatively isolated. Looked up from germline, CDR1 is MDHEN and CDR2 is SYDVKM. V was shortened by 3 bases and J by 6 bases, with 11 bases between the two germline ends. This CDR3 comprises 13 residues.

Sequencing used CD4+ T cells from PBMCs. The chain employs TRBV28 and TRBJ1-1, with D hard to call. The clonotype originates from a human donor with Susac syndrome. CDR3 DNA sequence: TGTGCCAGCAGTTTGGGTCGAAGGCCTGAAGCTTTCTTT. It codes for CASSLGRRPEAFF.